This record concerns one T cell receptor (beta chain) sequence. Its antigen is undetermined. This specimen belongs to a study of T cell clusters in autoimmune cytopenias. At the level of the study: TRB sequencing had a median approximately 52,000 reads and approximately 2,500 distinct clonotypes per sample. Regarding the study as a whole: Exclusive TRB clusters were almost three-fold more numerous in healthy donors than in active autoimmune hepatitis.

The CDR3 totals 15 residues. Germline CDR1 and CDR2: DFQATT and SNEGSKA (reference sequence). TRB was amplified from roughly 250 ng of peripheral blood genomic DNA per sample. Multiplex touch-down PCR amplified TRB using TRB-A and TRB-B pools in one tube. TCRdb reanalyzed the multiplex PCR reads, giving one entry per CDR3 protein sequence and no DNA. The listing contains more than 7,000 distinct CDR3 sequences. Sequenced material: peripheral blood. The TCR sequence derives from a human donor with an autoimmune cytopenia or autoimmune hepatitis (not recorded which). The chain couples TRBV20-1 to TRBJ1-1. This CDR3 reads CSARPLRGAGTEAFF.